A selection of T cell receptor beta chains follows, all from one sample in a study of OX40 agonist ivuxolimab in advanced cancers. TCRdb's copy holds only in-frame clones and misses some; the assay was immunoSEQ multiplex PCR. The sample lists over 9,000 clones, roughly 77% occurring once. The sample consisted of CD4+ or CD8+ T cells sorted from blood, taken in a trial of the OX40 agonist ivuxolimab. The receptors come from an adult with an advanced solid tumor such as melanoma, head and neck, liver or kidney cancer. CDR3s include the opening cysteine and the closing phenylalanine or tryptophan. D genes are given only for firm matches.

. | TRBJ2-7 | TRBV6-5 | CASSVMAGESYEQYF
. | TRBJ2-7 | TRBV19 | CASSNGGEQYF
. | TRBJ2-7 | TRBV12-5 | CASALGVYEQYF
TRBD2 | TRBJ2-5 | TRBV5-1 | CASSLALGGETQYF
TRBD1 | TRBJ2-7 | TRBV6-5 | CASSYSSGGYEQYF
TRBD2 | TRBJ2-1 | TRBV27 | CASSPGTSGEQFF
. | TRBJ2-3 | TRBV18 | CASSGDSTDTQYF
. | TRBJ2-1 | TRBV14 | CASSSAGSSYNEQFF
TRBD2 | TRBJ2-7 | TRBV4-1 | CASSQEAGGWYEQYF
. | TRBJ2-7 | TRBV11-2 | CASSGGAFRTYEQYF
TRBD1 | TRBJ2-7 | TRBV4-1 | CASSQVQDRGRYEQYF
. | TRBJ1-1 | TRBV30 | CAWSEGGGTEAFF
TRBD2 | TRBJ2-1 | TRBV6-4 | CASSDFGGANEQFF
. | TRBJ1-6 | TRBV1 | CTSSQGSGPTTGSPLHF
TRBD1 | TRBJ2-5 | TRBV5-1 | CASRDRVGSLETQYF
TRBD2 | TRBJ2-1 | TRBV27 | CASSSLLAGGLGEQFF
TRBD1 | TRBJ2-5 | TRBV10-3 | CAISETTGGLEQETQYF
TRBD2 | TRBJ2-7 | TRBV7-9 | CASSRLAENYEQYF
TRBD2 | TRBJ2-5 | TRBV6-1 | CASSGLAGHQETQYF
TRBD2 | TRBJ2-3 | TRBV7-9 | CASSPGTSGTTDTQYF
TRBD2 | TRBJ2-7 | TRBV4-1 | CASSHPGLAGGYEQYF
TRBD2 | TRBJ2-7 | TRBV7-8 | CASSPPGLGSDEQYF
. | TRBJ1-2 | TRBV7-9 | CASSPRTSDGYTF
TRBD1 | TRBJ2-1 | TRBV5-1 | CASSLEGGPYNEQFF
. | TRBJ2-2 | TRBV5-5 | CASSSDTGELFF
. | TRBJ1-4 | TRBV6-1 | CASSIRISWEKLFF
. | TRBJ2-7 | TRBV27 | CASRRNREEYF
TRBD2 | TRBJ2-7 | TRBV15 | CATSPGREGYEQYF
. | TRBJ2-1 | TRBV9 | CASSDRDHNNEQFF
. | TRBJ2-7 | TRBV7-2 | CASSLGGGLYEQYF
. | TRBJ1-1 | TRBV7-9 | CASSLATEAFF
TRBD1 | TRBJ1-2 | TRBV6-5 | CASSGQGGAGGYTF
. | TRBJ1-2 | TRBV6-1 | CASSEGFTEGWENYGYTF
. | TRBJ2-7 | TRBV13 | CASSLEPVGEQYF
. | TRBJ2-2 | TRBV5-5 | CASSPYLKAGELFF
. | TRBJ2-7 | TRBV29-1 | CSVEVIGGGEQYF
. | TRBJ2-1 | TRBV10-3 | CAISESWEDHEQFF
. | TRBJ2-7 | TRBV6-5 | CASSTGFSYEQYF
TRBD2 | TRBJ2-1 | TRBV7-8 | CASSLALSGGYSSYNEQFF
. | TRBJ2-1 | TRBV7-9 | CASSSTLEGNEQFF
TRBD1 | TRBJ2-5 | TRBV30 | CAWTSGTGGETQYF